This T cell receptor (beta chain) was captured in a study of T-cell reconstitution after alpha-beta-depleted transplantation in children. General study points: A year post-transplant, T-cell counts and diversity derived mostly from newly produced T cells. Where some patients showed high TCRbeta diversity at day 60, it came from recipient T cells and thymic progenitors that had survived. By about two months after transplant, alpha-beta T cells reportedly arose from several hundred graft clones that had expanded.

As it was prepared, the TCRbeta library received unique molecular identifiers. TCRdb reprocessed the PCR reads with MiXCR, giving one entry per CDR3 protein. The sample includes under 400,000 distinct CDR3 sequences, around 25% of them seen just once. Looked up from germline, CDR1 is DFQATT and CDR2 is SNEGSKA (reference sequence). This CDR3 has 17 residues. V lost 0 bases and J lost 0; bases outside the gene matches: 8. This clonotype was found a few times. No antigen is known for it. The TCR originated in a male patient younger than 18 who had a stem cell transplant for acute lymphoblastic leukemia, so the T cells may come from the graft donor. V usage is TRBV20-1 and J usage is TRBJ2-3; TRBD2 matches 8 bases. This specimen was PBMCs, mostly from graft donor cells, taken 180 days after TCRalphabeta/CD19-depleted stem cell transplant. The CDR3 here is CSARDPSGHSSTDTQYF. As DNA, the CDR3 is TGCAGTGCTAGAGATCCTAGCGGGCACTCTAGCACAGATACGCAGTATTTT.